Each of the 8 T cell receptor beta chains below was sequenced from the same sample in a study of blood T cell repertoires in COVID-19. Only in-frame clones appear in the TCRdb table, and some are missing; sequencing was by immunoSEQ multiplex PCR. In the table there are 200,000 or so clones, 70% to 90% of which are singletons. Specimen: peripheral blood. All receptors derive from a man aged 50-60 years with COVID-19, enrolled during active disease.

This chain joins TRBV19 and TRBJ1-3; a weak D match, TRBD1 (5 bases). Germline values: CDR1 LNHDA, CDR2 SQIVND (reference sequence). V was shortened by 3 bases and J by 0 bases, with 9 bases between the two germline ends. CDR3 length: 15 residues. Written as DNA, the CDR3 is TGTGCCAGTAGTATCAGGGTCGTCTCTGGAAACACCATATATTTT. It yields the protein CASSIRVVSGNTIYF.

The V gene is TRBV5-1, the J gene TRBJ2-5; perhaps TRBD2 as D (6 bases). Between the trimmed V and J ends, which lost 5 bases and 1 base, there was a span of 15 bases. CDR1 is SGHRS and CDR2 is YFSETQ in the germline V gene. This CDR3 region has 15 residues. The CDR3 sequence is CASSFTGRPQETQYF. DNA of the CDR3: TGCGCCAGCAGTTTTACCGGGAGACCCCAAGAGACCCAGTACTTC.

The chain recombines TRBV5-1 with TRBJ1-1; the D gene is possibly TRBD1 (6 bases). Trimming removed 1 base at V and 1 base at J, with 11 bases between. Germline CDR1 reads SGHRS; CDR2 reads YFSETQ. The CDR3 totals 15 residues. This chain's CDR3 is CASSLLGAQNTEAFF. The CDR3 region has the DNA TGCGCCAGCAGCTTGCTGGGGGCGCAGAACACTGAAGCTTTCTTT.

The chain is built from TRBV5-1 and TRBJ1-1; D uncertain. In germline, CDR1 is SGHRS, CDR2 YFSETQ. Trimming took off 0 bases at V and 0 bases at J, with 6 bases between the two ends. This CDR3 is built from 14 residues. The CDR3: CASSLASMNTEAFF. Here the CDR3 DNA reads TGCGCCAGCAGCTTGGCTTCTATGAACACTGAAGCTTTCTTT. The whole variable domain, filled in from reference TRBV5-1 and TRBJ1-1, reads KAGVTQTPRYLIKTRGQQVTLSCSPISGHRSVSWYQQTPGQGLQFLFEYFSETQRNKGNFPGRFSGRQFSNSRSEMNVSTLELGDSALYLCASSLASMNTEAFFGQGTRLTVV.

The rearrangement uses TRBV5-1 and TRBJ2-4, with D possibly TRBD1 on 5 matching bases. The CDR3 is made up of 12 amino acids. The germline V and J ends were trimmed by 4 bases and 13 bases, with 15 bases remaining between them. The germline V gene encodes CDR1 SGHRS and CDR2 YFSETQ. The CDR3 sequence is CASSKTVGEQYF. The CDR3 nucleotides are TGCGCCAGCAGCAAGACAGTGGGCGAACAGTACTTC.

This chain connects TRBV9 to TRBJ2-5; 7 nucleotides agree with TRBD2. This CDR3 is built from 17 residues. J gave up 2 bases and V 3 bases, and 13 bases lay outside the gene matches. CDR1 SGDLS and CDR2 YYNGEE come from the germline V gene. The CDR3, as DNA: TGTGCCAGCAGCGACGGCGCTAGCGGAGGGGCGCAAGAGACCCAGTACTTC. This codes for CASSDGASGGAQETQYF.

V is TRBV12-5 and J is TRBJ2-3; 11 bases map to TRBD2. Germline-derived CDR1 and CDR2 are LGHNT and FRNRAP. The CDR3 is 18 residues long. J lost 3 bases, V lost 2 bases, and 10 bases had no gene match. The CDR3 DNA is TGTGCTAGTGGTTTGACTTCCCCTAGCGGGAGGCATACAGATACGCAGTATTTT. The encoded protein is CASGLTSPSGRHTDTQYF.

The rearrangement joins TRBV2 to TRBJ2-7; the match to TRBD1 covers 7 bases. The ends lost 7 bases at V and 2 bases at J; junction bases unmatched: 8. Germline CDR1 reads SNHLY; CDR2 reads FYNNEI. The length of the CDR3 is 14 residues. This CDR3 is CASTQTGPTYEQYF. The CDR3, as DNA: TGTGCCAGCACCCAGACAGGGCCGACCTACGAGCAGTACTTC.